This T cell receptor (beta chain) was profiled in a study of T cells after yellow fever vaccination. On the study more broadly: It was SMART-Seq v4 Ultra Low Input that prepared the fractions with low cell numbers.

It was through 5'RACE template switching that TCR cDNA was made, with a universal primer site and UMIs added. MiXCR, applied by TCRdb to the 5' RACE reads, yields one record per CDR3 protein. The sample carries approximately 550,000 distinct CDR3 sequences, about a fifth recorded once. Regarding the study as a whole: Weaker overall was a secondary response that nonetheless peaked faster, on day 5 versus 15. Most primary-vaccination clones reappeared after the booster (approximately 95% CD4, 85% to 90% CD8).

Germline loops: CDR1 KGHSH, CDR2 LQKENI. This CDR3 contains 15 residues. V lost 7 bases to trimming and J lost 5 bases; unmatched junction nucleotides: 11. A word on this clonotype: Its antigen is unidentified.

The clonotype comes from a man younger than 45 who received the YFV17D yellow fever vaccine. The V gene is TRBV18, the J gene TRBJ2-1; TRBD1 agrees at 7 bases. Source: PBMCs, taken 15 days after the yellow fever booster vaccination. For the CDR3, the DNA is TGTGCCAGCTATACCCGGGACAGTGGGCACAATGAGCAGTTCTTC. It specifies CASYTRDSGHNEQFF.